This TCR beta chain stems from a study of human T cells and chemical hapten exposure. The time point: patch test 1, 2 weeks after DPC sensitization. Treatment meaning: therapeutic diphenylcyclopropenone sensitization with weekly scalp DPC. With 5 bases removed from V and 0 bases from J, the gap between germline ends came to 17 bases. The CDR3 is made up of 17 amino acids. The germline V gene encodes CDR1 LGHDT and CDR2 YNNKEL (reference sequence). This clonotype was recorded at least ten times. Via MiXCR, TCRdb re-called the RACE reads, giving one row per CDR3 protein. The table records more than 55,000 distinct CDR3 sequences, over 7.5% of them present only once.

The rearrangement uses TRBV3-1 and TRBJ2-1, with a possible D match to TRBD2 (6 bases). The clonotype comes from a woman between 35 and 50 years old with alopecia areata. Some clones in this sample may be carry-over from other donors' samples. Sequenced here: whole blood, sampled in connection with sensitization to the hapten diphenylcyclopropenone (DPC). This chain's CDR3 is CASSEGGPLSSYNEQFF. The CDR3 DNA sequence: TGTGCCAGCAGCGAAGGAGGGCCACTTAGCTCCTACAATGAGCAGTTCTTC.